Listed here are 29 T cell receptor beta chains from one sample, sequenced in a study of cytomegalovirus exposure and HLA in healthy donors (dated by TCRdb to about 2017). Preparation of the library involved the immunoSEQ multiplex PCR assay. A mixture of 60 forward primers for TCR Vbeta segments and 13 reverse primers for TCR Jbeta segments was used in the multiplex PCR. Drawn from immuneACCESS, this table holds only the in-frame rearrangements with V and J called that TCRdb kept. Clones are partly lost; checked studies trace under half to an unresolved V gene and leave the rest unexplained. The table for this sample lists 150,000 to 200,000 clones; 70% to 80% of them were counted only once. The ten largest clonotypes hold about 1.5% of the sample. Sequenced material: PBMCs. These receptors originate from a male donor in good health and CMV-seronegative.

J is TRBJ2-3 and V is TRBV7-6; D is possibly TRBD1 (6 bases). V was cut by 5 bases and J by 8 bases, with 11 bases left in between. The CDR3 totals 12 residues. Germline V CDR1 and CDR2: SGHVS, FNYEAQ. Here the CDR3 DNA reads TGTGCCAGCAGCCTACAGGGTGGTACGCAGTATTTT. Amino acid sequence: CASSLQGGTQYF.

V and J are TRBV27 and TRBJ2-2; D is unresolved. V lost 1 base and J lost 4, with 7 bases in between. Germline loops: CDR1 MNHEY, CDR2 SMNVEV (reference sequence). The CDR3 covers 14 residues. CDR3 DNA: TGTGCCAGCAGTTTATTACCGGTCACCGGGGAGCTGTTTTTT. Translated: CASSLLPVTGELFF.

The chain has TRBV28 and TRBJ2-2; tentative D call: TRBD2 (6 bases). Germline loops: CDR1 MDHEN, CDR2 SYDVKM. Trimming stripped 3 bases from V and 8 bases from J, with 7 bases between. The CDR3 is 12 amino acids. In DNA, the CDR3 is TGTGCCAGCAGTTTCCGGGGGGGGGAGCTGTTTTTT. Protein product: CASSFRGGELFF.

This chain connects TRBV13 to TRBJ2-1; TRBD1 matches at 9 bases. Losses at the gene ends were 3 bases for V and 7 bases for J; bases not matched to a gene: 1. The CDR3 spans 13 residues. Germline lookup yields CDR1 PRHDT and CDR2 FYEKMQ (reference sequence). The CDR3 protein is CASSLTGGNEQFF. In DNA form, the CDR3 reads TGTGCCAGCAGCTTGACAGGGGGTAATGAGCAGTTCTTC.

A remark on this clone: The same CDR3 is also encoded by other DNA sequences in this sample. This CDR3 reads CASSHRWAGGYGYTF. Written as DNA, the CDR3 is TGCGCCAGCAGCCATAGGTGGGCAGGGGGCTATGGCTACACCTTC. This chain connects TRBV4-3 to TRBJ1-2; 7 bases line up with TRBD1. Germline V gives CDR1 LGHNA, CDR2 YSLEER. V trimming: 3 bases; J trimming: 4 bases; junction bases outside the gene matches: 8. CDR3 size: 15 residues.

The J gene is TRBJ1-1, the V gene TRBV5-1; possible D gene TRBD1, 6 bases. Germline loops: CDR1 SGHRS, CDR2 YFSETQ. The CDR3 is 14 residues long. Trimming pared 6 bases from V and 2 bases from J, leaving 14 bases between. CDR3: CASTPGHLNTEAFF. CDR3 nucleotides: TGCGCCAGCACCCCGGGACACTTAAACACTGAAGCTTTCTTT.

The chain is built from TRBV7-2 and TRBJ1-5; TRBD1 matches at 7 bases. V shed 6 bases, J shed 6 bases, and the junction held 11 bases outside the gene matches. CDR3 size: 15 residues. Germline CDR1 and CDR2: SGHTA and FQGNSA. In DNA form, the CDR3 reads TGTGCCAGCAGGCGTCGACAGGGTGTAGGTCAGCCCCAGCATTTT. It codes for CASRRRQGVGQPQHF.

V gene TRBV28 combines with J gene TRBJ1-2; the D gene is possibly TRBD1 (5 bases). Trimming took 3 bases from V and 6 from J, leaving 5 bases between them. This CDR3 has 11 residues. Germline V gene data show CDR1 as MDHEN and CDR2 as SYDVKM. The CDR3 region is CASSFRDGYTF. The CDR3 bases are TGTGCCAGCAGTTTCAGGGATGGCTACACCTTC.

The CDR3 reads CASAPRPAASTDTQYF. CDR3 sequence (DNA): TGTGCTAGCGCCCCGAGGCCAGCAGCTAGCACAGATACGCAGTATTTT. This chain joins TRBV7-7 and TRBJ2-3; possibly TRBD2 for D (5 bases). This CDR3 is 16 amino acids long. The germline gives CDR1 SSHAT, CDR2 FNYEAQ (reference sequence).

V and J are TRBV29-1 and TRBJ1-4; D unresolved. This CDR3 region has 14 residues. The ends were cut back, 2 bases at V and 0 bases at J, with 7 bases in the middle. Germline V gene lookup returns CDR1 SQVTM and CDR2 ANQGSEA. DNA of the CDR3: TGCAGCGTTGAATTGTCAACAACTAATGAAAAACTGTTTTTT. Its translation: CSVELSTTNEKLFF.

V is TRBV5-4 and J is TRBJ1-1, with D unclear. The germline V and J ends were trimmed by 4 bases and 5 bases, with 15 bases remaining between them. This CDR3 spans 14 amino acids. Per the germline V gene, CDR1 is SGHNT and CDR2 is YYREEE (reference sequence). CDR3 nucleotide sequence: TGTGCCAGCAGCAATATTATTCGAGAGACTGAAGCTTTCTTT. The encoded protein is CASSNIIRETEAFF.

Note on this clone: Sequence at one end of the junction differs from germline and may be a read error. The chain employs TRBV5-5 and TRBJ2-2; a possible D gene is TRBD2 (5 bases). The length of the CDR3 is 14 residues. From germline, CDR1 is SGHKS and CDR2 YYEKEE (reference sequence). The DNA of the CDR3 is TGTGCCAGCAGCGGAGATGGCCGCACCGGGAAGCTGTTTTTT. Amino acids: CASSGDGRTGKLFF.

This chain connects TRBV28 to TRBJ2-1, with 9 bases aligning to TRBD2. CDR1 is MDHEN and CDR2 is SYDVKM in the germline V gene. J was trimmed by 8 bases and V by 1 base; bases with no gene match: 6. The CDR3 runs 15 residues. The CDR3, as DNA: TGTGCCAGCAGTTTATTTAGCGGGAGTAAGGATGAGCAGTTCTTC. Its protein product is CASSLFSGSKDEQFF.

CDR3 DNA: TGTGCCAGCAGCTTGTCTGGGACTAGCGGGACCGAGCAGTACTTC. This sequence encodes CASSLSGTSGTEQYF. The V gene is TRBV13, the J gene TRBJ2-7; 13 positions agree with TRBD2. Germline trimming cut 3 bases from V and 6 bases from J; bases unmatched to any gene: 5. Germline-derived CDR1 and CDR2 are PRHDT and FYEKMQ (reference sequence). The CDR3 has 15 amino acids. Supplemented by reference TRBV13 and TRBJ2-7, the full variable domain reads AAGVIQSPRHLIKEKRETATLKCYPIPRHDTVYWYQQGPGQDPQFLISFYEKMQSDKGSIPDRFSAQQFSDYHSELNMSSLELGDSALYFCASSLSGTSGTEQYFGPGTRLTVT.

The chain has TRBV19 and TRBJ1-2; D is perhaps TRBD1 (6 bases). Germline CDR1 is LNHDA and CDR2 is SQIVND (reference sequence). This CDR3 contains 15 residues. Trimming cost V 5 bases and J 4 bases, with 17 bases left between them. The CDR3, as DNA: TGTGCCAGTAGTTTCAGGGGCCCAGCTATCTATGGCTACACCTTC. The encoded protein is CASSFRGPAIYGYTF.

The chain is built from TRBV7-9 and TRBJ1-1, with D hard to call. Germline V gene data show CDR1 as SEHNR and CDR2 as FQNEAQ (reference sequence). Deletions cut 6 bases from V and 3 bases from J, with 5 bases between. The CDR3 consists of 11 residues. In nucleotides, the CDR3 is TGTGCCAGCAGTCCGGACACTGAAGCTTTCTTT. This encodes CASSPDTEAFF. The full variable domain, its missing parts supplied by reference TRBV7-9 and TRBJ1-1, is DTGVSQNPRHKITKRGQNVTFRCDPISEHNRLYWYRQTLGQGPEFLTYFQNEAQLEKSRLLSDRFSAERPKGSFSTLEIQRTEQGDSAMYLCASSPDTEAFFGQGTRLTVV.

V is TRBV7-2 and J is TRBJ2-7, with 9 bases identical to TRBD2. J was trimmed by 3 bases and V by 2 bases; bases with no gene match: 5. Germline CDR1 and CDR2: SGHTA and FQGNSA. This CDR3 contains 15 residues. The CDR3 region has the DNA TGTGCCAGCAGCTTACAAGGGCGGGGGGGCTACGAGCAGTACTTC. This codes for CASSLQGRGGYEQYF.

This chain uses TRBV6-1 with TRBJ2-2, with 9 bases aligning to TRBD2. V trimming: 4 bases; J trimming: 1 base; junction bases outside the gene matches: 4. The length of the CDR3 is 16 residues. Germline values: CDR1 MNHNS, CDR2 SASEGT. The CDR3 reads CASSVLAGENTGELFF. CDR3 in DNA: TGTGCCAGCAGTGTCTTAGCGGGGGAGAACACCGGGGAGCTGTTTTTT.

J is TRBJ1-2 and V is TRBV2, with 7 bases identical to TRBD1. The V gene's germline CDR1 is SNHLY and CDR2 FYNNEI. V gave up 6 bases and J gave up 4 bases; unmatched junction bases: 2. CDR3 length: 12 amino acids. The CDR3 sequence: CASRGTVYGYTF. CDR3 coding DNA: TGTGCCAGCAGAGGGACAGTCTATGGCTACACCTTC.

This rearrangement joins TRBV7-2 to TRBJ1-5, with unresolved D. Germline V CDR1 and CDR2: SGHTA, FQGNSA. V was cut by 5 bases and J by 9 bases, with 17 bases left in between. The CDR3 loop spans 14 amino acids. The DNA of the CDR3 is TGTGCCAGCAGCCCCGGCAACGGGGATCGGCCCCAGCATTTT. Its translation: CASSPGNGDRPQHF.

CDR3 region: CASSERQSSYNEQFF. CDR3 coding DNA: TGTGCCAGCAGTGAAAGACAGAGCTCCTACAATGAGCAGTTCTTC. V is TRBV6-1 and J is TRBJ2-1; the D gene is possibly TRBD1 (5 bases). Looked up from germline, CDR1 is MNHNS and CDR2 is SASEGT. This CDR3 has 15 amino acids. V lost 2 bases and J lost 0, with 8 bases in between.

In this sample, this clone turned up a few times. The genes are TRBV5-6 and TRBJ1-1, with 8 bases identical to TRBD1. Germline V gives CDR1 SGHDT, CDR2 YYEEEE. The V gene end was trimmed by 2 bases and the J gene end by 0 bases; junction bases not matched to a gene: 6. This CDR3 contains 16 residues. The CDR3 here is CASSFGQGIMNTEAFF. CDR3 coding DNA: TGTGCCAGCAGCTTCGGACAGGGCATCATGAACACTGAAGCTTTCTTT.

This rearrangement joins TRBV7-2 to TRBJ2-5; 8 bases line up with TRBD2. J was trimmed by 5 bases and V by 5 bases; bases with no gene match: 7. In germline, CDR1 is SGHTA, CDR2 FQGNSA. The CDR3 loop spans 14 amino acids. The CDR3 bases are TGTGCCAGCAGCACGGCGACTAGCGAGGAGACCCAGTACTTC. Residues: CASSTATSEETQYF.

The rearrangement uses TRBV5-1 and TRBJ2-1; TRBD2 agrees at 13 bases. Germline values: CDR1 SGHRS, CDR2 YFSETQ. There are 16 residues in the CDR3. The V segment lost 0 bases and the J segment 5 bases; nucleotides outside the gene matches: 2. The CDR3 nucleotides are TGCGCCAGCAGCTTGGCGGGACTAGCGGGGAACAATGAGCAGTTCTTC. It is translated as CASSLAGLAGNNEQFF.

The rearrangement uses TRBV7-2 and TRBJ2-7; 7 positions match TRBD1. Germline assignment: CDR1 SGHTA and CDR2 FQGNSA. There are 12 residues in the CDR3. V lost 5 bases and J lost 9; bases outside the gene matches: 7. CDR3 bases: TGTGCCAGCAGCCCCCGCCGGGACAGGCAGTACTTC. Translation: CASSPRRDRQYF.

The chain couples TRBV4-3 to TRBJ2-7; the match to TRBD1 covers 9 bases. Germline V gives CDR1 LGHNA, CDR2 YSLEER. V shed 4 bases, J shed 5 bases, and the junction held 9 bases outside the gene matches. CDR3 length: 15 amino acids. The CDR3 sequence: CASSPRDRAFNEQYF. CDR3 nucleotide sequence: TGCGCCAGCAGCCCCCGGGACAGGGCCTTCAACGAGCAGTACTTC.

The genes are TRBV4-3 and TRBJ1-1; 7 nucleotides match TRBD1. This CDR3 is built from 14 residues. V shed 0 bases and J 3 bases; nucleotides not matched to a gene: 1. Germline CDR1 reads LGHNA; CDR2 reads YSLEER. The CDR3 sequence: CASSQERGHTEAFF. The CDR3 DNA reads TGCGCCAGCAGCCAAGAAAGGGGGCACACTGAAGCTTTCTTT.

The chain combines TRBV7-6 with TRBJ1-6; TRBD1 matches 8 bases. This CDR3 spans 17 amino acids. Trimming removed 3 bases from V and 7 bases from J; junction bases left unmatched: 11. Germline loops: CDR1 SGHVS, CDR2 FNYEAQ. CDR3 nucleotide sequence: TGTGCCAGCAGCTTTTGGGACAGGCCCTCCAGAAATTCACCCCTCCACTTT. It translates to CASSFWDRPSRNSPLHF.

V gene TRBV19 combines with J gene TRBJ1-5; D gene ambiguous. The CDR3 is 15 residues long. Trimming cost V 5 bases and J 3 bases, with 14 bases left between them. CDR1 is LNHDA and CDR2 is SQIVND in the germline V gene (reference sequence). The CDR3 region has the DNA TGTGCCAGTAGTCGTAACTGGCAGGTCAATCAGCCCCAGCATTTT. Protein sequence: CASSRNWQVNQPQHF.